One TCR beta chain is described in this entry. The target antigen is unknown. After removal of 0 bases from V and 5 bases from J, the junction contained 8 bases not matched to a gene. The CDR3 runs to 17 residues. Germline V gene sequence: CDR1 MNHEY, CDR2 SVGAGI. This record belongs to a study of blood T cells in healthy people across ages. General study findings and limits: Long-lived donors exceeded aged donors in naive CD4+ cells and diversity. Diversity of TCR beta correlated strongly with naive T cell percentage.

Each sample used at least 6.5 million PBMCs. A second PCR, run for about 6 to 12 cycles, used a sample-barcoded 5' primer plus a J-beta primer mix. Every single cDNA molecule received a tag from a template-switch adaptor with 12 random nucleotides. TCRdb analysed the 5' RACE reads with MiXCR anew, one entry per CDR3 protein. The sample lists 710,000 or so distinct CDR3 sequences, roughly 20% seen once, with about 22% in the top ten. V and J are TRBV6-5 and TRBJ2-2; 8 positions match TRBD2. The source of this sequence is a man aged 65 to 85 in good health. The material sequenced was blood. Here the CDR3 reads CASSYSRVGRGTGELFF. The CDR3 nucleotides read TGTGCCAGCAGTTACTCGAGGGTCGGGAGGGGGACCGGGGAGCTGTTTTTT.